This TCR beta chain derives from a study of shared clonotypes between healthy human individuals. About the study: The donor group consisted of two women and a few men, aged 18 to 49.

A CD45RA+ naive subset and a CD45RA-negative memory subset were split from CD4+ cells. Germline CDR1 is MNHEY and CDR2 is SVGAGI. Trimming shortened V by 7 bases and J by 8 bases, and 11 bases separated the two germline ends. The CDR3 is made up of 11 amino acids. Sorted-subset replicate PCRs used about 200 ng of genomic DNA. This amount corresponded to approximately 30,000 T cell genomes. Here immunoSEQ multiplex PCR was the method, and the copy in TCRdb shows in-frame clones only, minus some. Here the sample spans fewer than 850,000 clones, less than 80% being singletons. Material for sequencing was memory CD4+ T cells sorted from blood. This sample's subset: CD45RA-negative fraction. The origin of this receptor is a young woman in good health. The gene calls are TRBV6-5 and TRBJ1-2; D is perhaps TRBD1 (5 bases). The CDR3 spells CASKGRGGYTF. The CDR3, as DNA: TGTGCCAGCAAGGGGAGGGGAGGCTACACCTTC.